The T cell receptor (beta chain) described here comes from a study of monozygotic twins with inflammatory bowel disease. Every TCR library used about 3,700 ng of total RNA. Addition of UMIs with a 6-nucleotide sample barcode was achieved by template switching. From the 5' RACE reads, TCRdb lists one entry per CDR3 protein and no DNA. This specimen shows roughly 300,000 distinct CDR3 sequences; the ten leading clones hold approximately 5.4%. CDR1 and CDR2 from the germline V gene are SEHNR and FQNEAQ (reference sequence). The CDR3 has 16 amino acids. Points on this clonotype: The antigen is not known.

Overall study results and limits: Healthy co-twins had higher TCRbeta inverse Simpson diversity than their IBD twins.

V gene TRBV7-9 combines with J gene TRBJ2-7; TCRdb picks TRBD2, but there is no DNA to check that call. This TCR was recovered from a human donor with ulcerative colitis or Crohn's disease, or a healthy co-twin of an affected twin (not recorded which). The sample consisted of blood. CDR3 loop: CASSKNRGGLANEQYF.